Following are 29 T cell receptor beta chains from one sample sequenced in a study of T cells after yellow fever vaccination. Via MiXCR, TCRdb re-called the 5' RACE reads, giving one row per CDR3 protein. The sample records hundreds of thousands of distinct CDR3 sequences, approximately 10% being singletons. The sample in question was CD4+ T cells sorted from PBMCs, obtained 5 days after the yellow fever booster vaccination. The receptors stem from a man aged 18 to 29 who received the YFV17D yellow fever vaccine.

This clonotype was observed many times. V usage is TRBV4-2 and J usage is TRBJ1-2; the match to TRBD1 covers 7 bases. The V gene end was trimmed by 1 base and the J gene end by 7 bases; junction bases not matched to a gene: 12. In germline, CDR1 is LGHNA, CDR2 YNFKEQ. There are 16 residues in the CDR3. For the CDR3, the DNA is TGTGCCAGCAGCCAAGGGGTATTGGCAGGGGGGAGTGGCTACACCTTC. This translates into CASSQGVLAGGSGYTF.

The V and J genes are TRBV7-6 and TRBJ1-1; perhaps TRBD1 as D (6 bases). Germline V gene sequence: CDR1 SGHVS, CDR2 FNYEAQ. Trimming pared 0 bases from V and 4 bases from J, leaving 12 bases between. This CDR3 is 15 amino acids long. CDR3 DNA sequence: TGTGCCAGCAGCTTAGCGGTGGGCAGGGGCACTGAAGCTTTCTTT. Translated, it gives CASSLAVGRGTEAFF.

This clonotype showed up many times. This sequence joins TRBV4-3 and TRBJ2-1; maybe TRBD2 (5 bases). The germline gives CDR1 LGHNA, CDR2 YSLEER. The CDR3 length is 14 residues. Trimming took 0 bases from V and 5 from J, leaving 8 bases between them. The CDR3 coding sequence is TGCGCCAGCAGCCAAGATCCGGGAAACAATGAGCAGTTCTTC. Encoded protein: CASSQDPGNNEQFF.

This chain connects TRBV11-2 to TRBJ2-5; D remains ambiguous. Trimming took 4 bases from V and 2 from J, leaving 20 bases between them. CDR3 length: 17 amino acids. Germline V gene sequence: CDR1 SGHAT, CDR2 FQNNGV. The CDR3 DNA is TGTGCCAGCAGCTCCGTCAGAGGTTCCAGAGAGCAAGAGACCCAGTACTTC. Residues: CASSSVRGSREQETQYF. Combining the CDR3 with reference TRBV11-2 and TRBJ2-5 gives the whole variable domain EAGVAQSPRYKIIEKRQSVAFWCNPISGHATLYWYQQILGQGPKLLIQFQNNGVVDDSQLPKDRFSAERLKGVDSTLKIQPAKLEDSAVYLCASSSVRGSREQETQYFGPGTRLLVL.

The V and J genes are TRBV6-1 and TRBJ1-1; no definite D call. CDR1 and CDR2 from the germline V gene are MNHNS and SASEGT. V lost 3 bases, J lost 1 base, and 9 bases lay in between. The CDR3 totals 14 residues. Here the CDR3 DNA reads TGTGCCAGCAGTGATGGAGGGTCGAACACTGAAGCTTTCTTT. This gives the protein CASSDGGSNTEAFF.

This clonotype has ten or more counts. The CDR3 sequence is CASSTSGTSSRSTGELFF. CDR3 sequence (DNA): TGTGCCAGCAGCACTTCCGGGACTAGCAGTCGATCAACCGGGGAGCTGTTTTTT. The chain recombines TRBV21-1 with TRBJ2-2; TRBD2, the table's D call, lacks a check against the DNA. TRBV21-1 is marked as a pseudogene. The CDR3 length is 18 residues.

The V gene is TRBV7-2, the J gene TRBJ2-4; D call uncertain. There are 14 residues in the CDR3. Trimming took 5 bases from V and 0 from J, leaving 8 bases between them. The V gene's germline CDR1 is SGHTA and CDR2 FQGNSA. CDR3: CASSGLRAKNIQYF. CDR3 in DNA: TGTGCCAGCAGCGGGCTAAGAGCCAAAAACATTCAGTACTTC.

This clonotype has more than one count but fewer than ten. The rearrangement joins TRBV6-6 to TRBJ1-4; D is unresolved. Trimming removed 5 bases at V and 0 bases at J, with 10 bases between. The CDR3 loop spans 15 amino acids. Germline CDR1 reads MNHNY; CDR2 reads SVGAGI (reference sequence). The CDR3 reads CASSPGTSTNEKLFF. The CDR3 coding sequence is TGTGCCAGCAGTCCGGGAACTTCAACTAATGAAAAACTGTTTTTT.

This clonotype was recorded many times. The chain is built from TRBV6-2 or TRBV6-3 and TRBJ1-6, with 10 bases identical to TRBD1. Trimming took 7 bases from V and 6 from J; bases not matched to a gene: 3. This CDR3 has 14 residues. CDR1 and CDR2 from the germline V gene are MNHEY and SVGEGT. The CDR3 DNA reads as TGTGCCAGCAAACGGACAGGGGGTAATTCACCCCTCCACTTT. It codes for CASKRTGGNSPLHF.

This clonotype has a handful of counts. The chain carries TRBV5-6 and TRBJ2-2, with 9 positions matching TRBD1. Germline V gene sequence: CDR1 SGHDT, CDR2 YYEEEE. With V trimmed by 0 bases and J by 6 bases, 3 bases remained unmatched. CDR3 length equals 15 residues. CDR3 DNA: TGTGCCAGCAGCTTGGTGGACAGGGGTGCCGGGGAGCTGTTTTTT. Encoded protein: CASSLVDRGAGELFF.

This clonotype was picked up many times. The chain carries TRBV20-1 and TRBJ2-5, with 13 nucleotides matching TRBD2. V trimming: 0 bases; J trimming: 4 bases; junction bases outside the gene matches: 5. The germline V gene has CDR1 DFQATT and CDR2 SNEGSKA (reference sequence). There are 16 residues in the CDR3. The CDR3 is CSARDWTSGGGETQYF. CDR3 in DNA: TGCAGTGCTAGAGATTGGACTAGCGGGGGAGGAGAGACCCAGTACTTC.

This clonotype has just a few counts. V and J are TRBV20-1 and TRBJ1-2, with 9 positions matching TRBD1. Per germline, CDR1 DFQATT and CDR2 SNEGSKA (reference sequence). V shed 6 bases, J shed 7 bases, and the junction held 9 bases outside the gene matches. This CDR3 has 13 amino acids. The chain's CDR3 is CSAGTGLQGGYTF. The CDR3 DNA reads as TGCAGTGCCGGGACAGGGTTGCAGGGTGGCTACACCTTC.

The genes are TRBV6-4 and TRBJ1-5; unclear D gene. V gave up 2 bases and J gave up 2 bases, with 7 bases separating them. The CDR3 has 14 amino acids. CDR1 and CDR2 (germline): MRHNA, SNTAGT. This CDR3 reads CASSDRYGNQPQHF. Written as DNA, the CDR3 is TGTGCCAGCAGTGACAGGTATGGCAATCAGCCCCAGCATTTT.

V and J are TRBV5-6 and TRBJ1-2; D possibly corresponds to TRBD1 (6 bases). This CDR3 contains 14 residues. Germline V gene lookup returns CDR1 SGHDT and CDR2 YYEEEE. Trimming took off 0 bases at V and 5 bases at J, with 11 bases between the two ends. The CDR3 DNA reads as TGTGCCAGCAGCTTGGAACAGGGATGGTATGGCTACACCTTC. The encoded protein is CASSLEQGWYGYTF. Supplemented by reference TRBV5-6 and TRBJ1-2, the full variable domain reads DAGVTQSPTHLIKTRGQQVTLRCSPKSGHDTVSWYQQALGQGPQFIFQYYEEEERQRGNFPDRFSGHQFPNYSSELNVNALLLGDSALYLCASSLEQGWYGYTFGSGTRLTVV.

This clonotype was counted ten times or more. V and J are TRBV20-1 and TRBJ2-5; D unresolved. The germline CDR1 and CDR2 sequences are DFQATT and SNEGSKA (reference sequence). The CDR3 sequence is 14 residues long. Trimming stripped 7 bases from V and 4 bases from J, with 19 bases between. Written as DNA, the CDR3 is TGCAGTGTTCCGCCACTCGCGGCCCTAGAGACCCAGTACTTC. Protein sequence: CSVPPLAALETQYF.

The V and J genes are TRBV19 and TRBJ1-5; no firm D call. CDR1 is LNHDA, CDR2 SQIVND, per germline (reference sequence). Trimming took off 4 bases at V and 5 bases at J, with 12 bases between the two ends. This CDR3 region has 14 residues. In nucleotides, the CDR3 is TGTGCCAGTAGTAACCCCGTCGGGGATCAGCCCCAGCATTTT. Translated, it gives CASSNPVGDQPQHF.

The chain is built from TRBV2 and TRBJ2-2; D ambiguous. Trimming pared 5 bases from V and 7 bases from J, leaving 11 bases between. The CDR3 is 13 residues long. CDR1 is SNHLY and CDR2 is FYNNEI in the germline V gene. In nucleotides, the CDR3 is TGTGCCAGCAGTCCCTTCATAGACGGGGAGCTGTTTTTT. This translates into CASSPFIDGELFF.

In this sample, this clonotype turned up a few times. The chain couples TRBV4-1 to TRBJ1-2, with D perhaps TRBD1 (6 bases). The length of the CDR3 is 13 residues. The V end lost 5 bases, the J end lost 8 bases, and 15 bases lay between the germline ends. Germline loops: CDR1 MGHRA, CDR2 YSYEKL. CDR3 bases: TGCGCCAGCAGCTCCCAACAGGGTTTCGGCTACACCTTC. Protein: CASSSQQGFGYTF.

The V call is TRBV5-5, the J call TRBJ1-1; the D gene is possibly TRBD1 (5 bases). The ends were cut back, 3 bases at V and 4 bases at J, with 16 bases in the middle. From germline, CDR1 is SGHKS and CDR2 YYEKEE (reference sequence). CDR3 length equals 15 residues. CDR3 residues: CASSWSSQGGTEAFF. The CDR3 DNA reads TGTGCCAGCAGCTGGTCGAGTCAGGGAGGCACTGAAGCTTTCTTT.

The rearrangement joins TRBV5-1 to TRBJ2-3; no clear D gene. The germline V and J ends were trimmed by 4 bases and 1 base, with 10 bases remaining between them. The CDR3 contains 14 residues. The germline V gene has CDR1 SGHRS and CDR2 YFSETQ. The CDR3 nucleotides are TGCGCCAGCAGCCCCGCTCCCGGCACAGATACGCAGTATTTT. This gives the protein CASSPAPGTDTQYF.

The chain combines TRBV3-1 with TRBJ1-3; D call uncertain. Trimming cost V 0 bases and J 4 bases, with 4 bases left between them. This CDR3 has 13 amino acids. Germline CDR1 is LGHDT and CDR2 is YNNKEL (reference sequence). The CDR3 loop is CASSQEAGNTIYF. CDR3 sequence (DNA): TGTGCCAGCAGCCAAGAAGCGGGAAACACCATATATTTT.

Ten or more counts support this clonotype. The chain couples TRBV6-2 or TRBV6-3 to TRBJ2-1; 7 nucleotides match TRBD1. V shed 5 bases and J 6 bases; nucleotides not matched to a gene: 4. The germline CDR1 and CDR2 sequences are MNHEY and SVGEGT. CDR3 length equals 13 residues. CDR3 DNA sequence: TGTGCCAGCAGTCGTAGGACAGGCAATGAGCAGTTCTTC. This encodes CASSRRTGNEQFF.

At least ten counts were recorded for this clonotype. This chain links TRBV11-2 with TRBJ2-2, with D possibly TRBD1 on 6 matching bases. The CDR3 covers 15 residues. The germline gives CDR1 SGHAT, CDR2 FQNNGV. V gave up 8 bases and J gave up 1 base, with 14 bases separating them. CDR3 DNA sequence: TGTGCCAGCCGCCCTATGACAGGGAACACCGGGGAGCTGTTTTTT. Its translation is CASRPMTGNTGELFF.

The chain is built from TRBV6-5 and TRBJ1-6; a weak D match, TRBD1 (5 bases). Per germline, CDR1 MNHEY and CDR2 SVGAGI. V was pared by 2 bases and J by 9 bases, with 23 bases between. This CDR3 contains 18 residues. The CDR3 DNA is TGTGCCAGCAGTTACCGGGGGATGATATCGCTGATAGGTTCACCCCTCCACTTT. This codes for CASSYRGMISLIGSPLHF.

This clonotype was counted between two and nine times. This chain connects TRBV6-5 to TRBJ2-7; possibly TRBD2 for D (6 bases). The germline V and J ends were trimmed by 0 bases and 3 bases, with 9 bases remaining between them. CDR1 MNHEY and CDR2 SVGAGI come from the germline V gene. There are 14 residues in the CDR3. In DNA form, the CDR3 reads TGTGCCAGCAGTTACTCAGGAGGGAGCTACGAGCAGTACTTC. It encodes CASSYSGGSYEQYF.

This sequence joins TRBV6-1 and TRBJ1-2; the match to TRBD1 covers 12 bases. The CDR3 is made up of 15 amino acids. Losses at the gene ends were 6 bases for V and 7 bases for J; bases not matched to a gene: 9. CDR1 is MNHNS, CDR2 SASEGT, per germline. CDR3: CASRIPGQGAVGYTF. The CDR3 DNA reads TGTGCCAGCAGGATACCGGGACAGGGGGCTGTTGGCTACACCTTC.

This clonotype came up many times. The chain combines TRBV7-2 with TRBJ2-1, with 8 bases identical to TRBD1. Germline values: CDR1 SGHTA, CDR2 FQGNSA. The CDR3 length is 15 residues. Germline trimming cut 5 bases from V and 4 bases from J; bases unmatched to any gene: 7. CDR3 protein: CASSRQGIEYNEQFF. CDR3 coding DNA: TGTGCCAGCAGCCGACAGGGGATTGAGTACAATGAGCAGTTCTTC.

The V call is TRBV12-3 or TRBV12-4, the J call TRBJ1-4; 8 nucleotides agree with TRBD1. The CDR3 extends over 14 amino acids. Unmatched junction bases numbered 8, after V lost 6 bases and J lost 8 bases. CDR3 amino acids: CASSQQGVGEKLFF. Written as DNA, the CDR3 is TGTGCCAGCAGCCAACAGGGGGTCGGAGAAAAACTGTTTTTT.

This clonotype was observed a handful of times. The rearrangement uses TRBV30 and TRBJ2-7; D not resolved. Trimming shortened V by 0 bases and J by 7 bases, and 16 bases separated the two germline ends. The CDR3 is 14 amino acids. Germline V gene data show CDR1 as GTSNPN and CDR2 as SVGIG (reference sequence). The chain's CDR3 is CAWSVLAGSREQYF. The CDR3 DNA follows: TGTGCCTGGAGTGTACTGGCCGGCTCCCGGGAGCAGTACTTC.